These T cell receptor beta chains were read from a single sample in a study of T cells after yellow fever vaccination. From the 5' RACE reads, TCRdb called clonotypes with MiXCR, one entry per CDR3 protein. This sample has fewer than 650,000 distinct CDR3 sequences; around a fifth occur once, and the top ten carry about a sixth. The sample in question was PBMCs, obtained more than 20 days after the first yellow fever vaccination. These TCRs come from a man aged 18 to 29 who received the YFV17D yellow fever vaccine. The CDR3 runs from the conserved cysteine through the conserved F or W. Each record gives: D gene, clone size, V gene, J gene, CDR3 protein, CDR3 DNA. D genes are given only for firm matches. Some rows mark clone size as missing; the rest say once, few, many or name a class of expanded clone.

.,few,TRBV28,TRBJ1-5,CASSLRFRVGNQPQHF,TGTGCCAGCAGTTTAAGGTTCCGGGTAGGCAATCAGCCCCAGCATTTT
TRBD1,.,TRBV18,TRBJ1-6,CASSEGTVNSPLHF,TGTGCCAGCTCGGAAGGGACAGTTAATTCACCCCTCCACTTT
.,.,TRBV7-3,TRBJ2-1,CASSFYRTQSNEQFF,TGTGCCAGCAGCTTCTACCGGACTCAATCCAATGAGCAGTTCTTC
TRBD1,many,TRBV6-5,TRBJ1-2,CASSIQGAQAEGYTF,TGTGCCAGCAGTATCCAGGGGGCGCAGGCGGAGGGCTACACCTTC
TRBD1,.,TRBV5-6,TRBJ2-3,CASSDGTGGAFDTQYF,TGTGCCAGCAGCGATGGGACAGGGGGCGCATTTGATACGCAGTATTTT
TRBD1,.,TRBV12-3/TRBV12-4,TRBJ1-4,CASSFSGGEEKLFF,TGTGCCAGCAGTTTTTCAGGGGGCGAAGAAAAACTGTTTTTT
TRBD1,many,TRBV12-3/TRBV12-4,TRBJ2-1,CASHRDSGEQFF,TGTGCCAGCCACCGGGACAGTGGTGAGCAGTTCTTC
TRBD1,few,TRBV4-3,TRBJ2-5,CASSQRTGIETQYF,TGCGCCAGCAGCCAACGGACAGGGATAGAGACCCAGTACTTC
TRBD2,.,TRBV7-2,TRBJ2-1,CASSLGLAGGPWSEQFF,TGTGCCAGCAGCTTAGGGTTAGCGGGGGGGCCTTGGAGTGAGCAGTTCTTC
.,.,TRBV21-1,TRBJ2-1,CATPALKAANNEQFF,TGTGCCACCCCGGCCCTCAAGGCCGCGAACAATGAGCAGTTCTTC
TRBD1,.,TRBV7-8,TRBJ2-2,CASSPRQGDTGELFF,TGTGCCAGCAGCCCCAGACAGGGTGACACCGGGGAGCTGTTTTTT
.,.,TRBV18,TRBJ1-1,CASSMGHTGGSTEAFF,TGTGCCAGCTCAATGGGACACACCGGTGGGAGCACTGAAGCTTTCTTT
.,.,TRBV6-1,TRBJ2-3,CASSHGPPSTDTQYF,TGTGCCAGCAGCCACGGGCCTCCTAGCACAGATACGCAGTATTTT
.,.,TRBV12-3/TRBV12-4,TRBJ2-1,CASSLVVGNEQFF,TGTGCCAGCAGTTTGGTAGTGGGCAATGAGCAGTTCTTC
TRBD2,many,TRBV5-1,TRBJ2-5,CASSFSGGETQYF,TGCGCCAGCAGCTTCAGCGGGGGGGAGACCCAGTACTTC
TRBD2,.,TRBV14,TRBJ2-1,CASSRGGEQFF,TGTGCCAGCAGCCGGGGGGGTGAGCAGTTCTTC
.,.,TRBV4-1,TRBJ1-1,CASSQVPEMNTEAFF,TGCGCCAGCAGCCAAGTGCCAGAGATGAACACTGAAGCTTTCTTT
.,few,TRBV10-3,TRBJ1-1,CAISDSFNTEAFF,TGTGCCATCAGTGATAGCTTCAACACTGAAGCTTTCTTT
TRBD2,.,TRBV28,TRBJ2-5,CASSFLGQGGETQYF,TGTGCCAGCAGTTTTCTCGGGCAGGGAGGGGAGACCCAGTACTTC
.,.,TRBV7-9,TRBJ2-7,CASSPGDTNYEQYF,TGTGCCAGCAGCCCGGGGGACACGAACTACGAGCAGTACTTC
.,few,TRBV10-3,TRBJ1-1,CAIRSRPNTEAFF,TGTGCCATCCGGAGCAGGCCAAACACTGAAGCTTTCTTT
.,few,TRBV27,TRBJ2-1,CASSLAHGVGTYNEQFF,TGTGCCAGCAGTTTAGCCCACGGAGTGGGCACCTACAATGAGCAGTTCTTC
TRBD1,.,TRBV10-3,TRBJ2-2,CAIDRTGRPRATGELFF,TGTGCCATCGACAGGACAGGGCGACCTCGGGCCACCGGGGAGCTGTTTTTT
TRBD1,.,TRBV4-2,TRBJ2-3,CASSQEGQGWSDTQYF,TGTGCCAGCAGCCAAGAGGGACAGGGATGGTCAGATACGCAGTATTTT
TRBD2,many,TRBV12-3/TRBV12-4,TRBJ2-1,CASNIAGGHYNEQFF,TGTGCCAGCAACATAGCGGGGGGGCACTACAATGAGCAGTTCTTC
TRBD2,.,TRBV6-1,TRBJ2-7,CASSRTGTSGGLYEQYF,TGTGCCAGCAGCCGGACGGGGACTAGCGGGGGCCTCTACGAGCAGTACTTC
.,few,TRBV20-1,TRBJ2-1,CSALSLANEQFF,TGCAGTGCCCTCTCTCTAGCCAATGAGCAGTTCTTC
TRBD2,.,TRBV24-1,TRBJ2-1,CATSGTSGGRRNEQFF,TGTGCCACCAGTGGAACTAGCGGGGGGCGGAGAAATGAGCAGTTCTTC
.,.,TRBV10-1,TRBJ2-1,CASSAADNEQFF,TGCGCCAGCAGCGCCGCAGACAATGAGCAGTTCTTC
.,many,TRBV6-1,TRBJ2-5,CASSRVGMKTQYF,TGTGCCAGCAGCCGGGTAGGGATGAAGACCCAGTACTTC
TRBD1,few,TRBV7-2,TRBJ2-2,CASRGQGPNTGELFF,TGTGCCAGCCGCGGACAGGGTCCCAACACCGGGGAGCTGTTTTTT
.,few,TRBV19,TRBJ1-1,CATSKLAGTNTEAFF,TGTGCCACGTCCAAATTGGCCGGGACGAACACTGAAGCTTTCTTT
TRBD2,few,TRBV7-9,TRBJ2-3,CASSMGPAGADTQYF,TGTGCCAGCAGCATGGGCCCAGCGGGGGCCGATACGCAGTATTTT
TRBD1,.,TRBV2,TRBJ2-3,CASTPALGTVWSDTQYF,TGTGCCAGCACCCCGGCATTGGGGACAGTGTGGTCGGATACGCAGTATTTT
TRBD1,once,TRBV7-9,TRBJ2-7,CASSLRAGQGHEQYF,TGTGCCAGCAGCTTAAGGGCGGGACAGGGCCACGAGCAGTACTTC
.,few,TRBV5-1,TRBJ2-3,CASSLSSGTDTQYF,TGCGCCAGCAGCTTATCTAGCGGCACAGATACGCAGTATTTT
.,.,TRBV6-5,TRBJ2-7,CASSSHEDASYEQYF,TGTGCCAGCAGTTCACACGAGGACGCCTCCTACGAGCAGTACTTC
TRBD1,few,TRBV14,TRBJ1-4,CASSRRGQSNEKLFF,TGTGCCAGCAGCCGACGGGGACAGTCTAATGAAAAACTGTTTTTT
.,few,TRBV12-3/TRBV12-4,TRBJ2-5,CASSPPIQETQYF,TGTGCCAGCAGCCCACCTATACAAGAGACCCAGTACTTC
.,many,TRBV13,TRBJ2-3,CASSLTGRFTDTQYF,TGTGCCAGCAGCTTAACAGGAAGGTTCACAGATACGCAGTATTTT
.,few,TRBV6-6,TRBJ1-5,CASSDLLQPQHF,TGTGCCAGCAGTGACCTGCTACAGCCCCAGCATTTT
.,.,TRBV12-3/TRBV12-4,TRBJ2-1,CASSSWDANEQFF,TGTGCCAGCAGTTCCTGGGACGCTAATGAGCAGTTCTTC
.,.,TRBV11-2,TRBJ2-2,CASSPGRLFF,TGTGCCAGCAGCCCCGGACGGCTGTTTTTT
.,.,TRBV18,TRBJ2-7,CASSLSTGTLYEQYF,TGTGCCAGCTCACTCTCGACCGGGACTCTATACGAGCAGTACTTC
.,few,TRBV6-1,TRBJ2-3,CASSASLVTQYF,TGTGCCAGCAGTGCGAGCCTAGTTACGCAGTATTTT
.,once,TRBV11-2,TRBJ2-1,CASSLDLGREQFF,TGTGCCAGCAGCTTAGATCTCGGCAGGGAGCAGTTCTTC
.,many,TRBV10-3,TRBJ1-5,CAISESPGNQPQHF,TGTGCCATCAGTGAGTCCCCCGGCAATCAGCCCCAGCATTTT
.,.,TRBV5-1,TRBJ1-2,CASTQDGQGYTF,TGCGCCAGCACCCAGGACGGTCAGGGCTACACCTTC
.,.,TRBV19,TRBJ2-4,CASSVSVINIQYF,TGTGCCAGTAGTGTCAGTGTGATAAACATTCAGTACTTC
.,.,TRBV5-1,TRBJ1-4,CASSRAGVTEKLFF,TGCGCCAGCAGCCGGGCGGGGGTTACTGAAAAACTGTTTTTT
.,.,TRBV5-1,TRBJ2-3,CASGLDTDTQYF,TGCGCCAGTGGACTTGACACAGATACGCAGTATTTT
TRBD1,.,TRBV7-9,TRBJ1-1,CASSTQTGDTEAFF,TGTGCCAGCAGCACCCAGACAGGGGACACTGAAGCTTTCTTT